This TCR beta chain is drawn from a study of response to subunit inactivated influenza vaccine (dated by TCRdb to the late 2010s). With respect to the entire study: To follow how T cells responded to a trivalent subunit inactivated influenza vaccine, the researchers relied on deep quantitative profiling of the T cell receptor repertoire.

The method behind the library was RT-PCR. TCRdb records Illumina HiSeq 2500 as the sequencer. The public reads were reprocessed in TCRdb via fastp at Q25 and MiXCR, keeping in-frame beta chains. Rows matching on CDR3 protein sequence are summarized as one entry with the most common DNA and genes. Across this sample there are roughly 700,000 distinct CDR3 sequences, with roughly 13% seen only once. The ten largest clones capture around 7% of the sample. This clonotype was counted between two and nine times. Its recognized antigen is unknown. No clone much larger than this one lies a single base away; base qualities are absent. V is shortened by 4 bases, J by 3 bases, and the region joining them spans 21 bases. CDR1 and CDR2 were assigned from the germline V gene as MGHRA and YSYEKL. CDR3 length: 17 amino acids, cysteine to phenylalanine. The only DNA kept is the CDR3, 51 bases in frame from the first base.

Paper-wide results and their limitations: According to the authors, only a limited number of new T cells may be recruited by each seasonal influenza vaccination.

Here the sequenced sample was PBMCs from blood, taken 14 to 15 days before vaccination. The receptor comes from a man in his fifties who received an inactivated influenza vaccine. Donor details come from another sample of the same person, matched by shared clones. Recombination connected TRBV4-1 to TRBJ1-1; the D gene is perhaps TRBD1, from 6 matching bases. The CDR3 reads CASSPGRWGAGYTEAFF. The sequenced DNA: TGCGCCAGCAGCCCTGGGCGGTGGGGGGCGGGTTACACTGAAGCTTTCTTT.